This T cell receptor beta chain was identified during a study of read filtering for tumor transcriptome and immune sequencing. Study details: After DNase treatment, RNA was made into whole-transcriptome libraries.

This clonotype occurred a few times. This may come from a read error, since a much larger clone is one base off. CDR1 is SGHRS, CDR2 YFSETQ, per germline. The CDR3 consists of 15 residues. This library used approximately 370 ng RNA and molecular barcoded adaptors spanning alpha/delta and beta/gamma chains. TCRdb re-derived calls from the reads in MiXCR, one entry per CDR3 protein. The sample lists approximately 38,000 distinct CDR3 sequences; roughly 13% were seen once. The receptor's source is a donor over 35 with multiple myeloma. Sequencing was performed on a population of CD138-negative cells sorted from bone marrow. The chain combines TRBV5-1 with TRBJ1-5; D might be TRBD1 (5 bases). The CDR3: CASSLGDAGNRPQHF. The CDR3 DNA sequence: TGCGCCAGCAGCTTGGGGGACGCGGGCAATCGGCCCCAGCATTTT.